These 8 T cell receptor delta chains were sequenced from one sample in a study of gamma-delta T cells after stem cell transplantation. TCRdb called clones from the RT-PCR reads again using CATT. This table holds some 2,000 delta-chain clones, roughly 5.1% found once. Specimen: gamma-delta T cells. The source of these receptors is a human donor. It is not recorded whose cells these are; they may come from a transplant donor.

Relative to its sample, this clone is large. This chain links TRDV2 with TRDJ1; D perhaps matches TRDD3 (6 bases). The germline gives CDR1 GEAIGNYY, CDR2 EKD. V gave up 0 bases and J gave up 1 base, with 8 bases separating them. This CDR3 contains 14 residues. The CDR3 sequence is CACDTWGFTDKLIF. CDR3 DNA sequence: TGTGCCTGTGACACCTGGGGGTTCACCGATAAACTCATCTTT.

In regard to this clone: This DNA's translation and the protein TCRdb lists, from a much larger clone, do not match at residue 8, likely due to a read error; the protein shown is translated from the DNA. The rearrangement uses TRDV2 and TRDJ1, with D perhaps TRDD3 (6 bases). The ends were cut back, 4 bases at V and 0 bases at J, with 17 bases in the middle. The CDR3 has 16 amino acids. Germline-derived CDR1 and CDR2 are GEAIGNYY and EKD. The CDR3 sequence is CACEGLGATDTDKLIF. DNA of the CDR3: TGTGCCTGTGAAGGCTTGGGGGCTACGGACACCGATAAACTCATCTTT.

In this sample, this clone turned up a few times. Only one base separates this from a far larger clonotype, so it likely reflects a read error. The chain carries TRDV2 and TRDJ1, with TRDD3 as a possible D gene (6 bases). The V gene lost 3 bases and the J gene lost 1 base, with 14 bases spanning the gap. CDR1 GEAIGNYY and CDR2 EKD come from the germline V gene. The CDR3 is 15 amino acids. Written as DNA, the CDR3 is TGTGCCTGTGACTCCCTACTGGGTTCCACCGATAAACTCATCTTT. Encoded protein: CACDSLLGSTDKLIF.

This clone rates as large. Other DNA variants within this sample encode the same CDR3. In nucleotides, the CDR3 is TGTGCCTGTGACAGGCTGGGGGAACTGTACACCGATAAACTCATCTTT. This translates into CACDRLGELYTDKLIF. This rearrangement joins TRDV2 to TRDJ1; 8 bases align to TRDD3. The germline V gene has CDR1 GEAIGNYY and CDR2 EKD. With 2 bases clipped from V and 0 bases from J, the junction kept 7 bases outside the gene matches. The CDR3 has 16 residues.

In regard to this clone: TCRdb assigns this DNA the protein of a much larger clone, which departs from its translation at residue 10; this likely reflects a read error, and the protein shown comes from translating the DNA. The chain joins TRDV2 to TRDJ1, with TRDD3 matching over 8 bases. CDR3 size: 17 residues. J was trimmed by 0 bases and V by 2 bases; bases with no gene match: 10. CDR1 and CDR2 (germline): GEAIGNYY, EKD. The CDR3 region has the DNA TGTGCCTGTGACAGACTGGGGGCGAAAAGCAACACCGATAAACTCATCTTT. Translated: CACDRLGAKSNTDKLIF.

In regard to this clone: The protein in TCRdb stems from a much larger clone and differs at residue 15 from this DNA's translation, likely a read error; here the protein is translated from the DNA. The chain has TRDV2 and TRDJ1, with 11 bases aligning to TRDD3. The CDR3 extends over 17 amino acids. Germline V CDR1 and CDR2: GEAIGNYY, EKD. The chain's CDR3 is CACDGILGDTYTDKPIF. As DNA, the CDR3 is TGTGCCTGTGACGGCATCCTGGGGGATACTTACACCGATAAACCCATCTTT.

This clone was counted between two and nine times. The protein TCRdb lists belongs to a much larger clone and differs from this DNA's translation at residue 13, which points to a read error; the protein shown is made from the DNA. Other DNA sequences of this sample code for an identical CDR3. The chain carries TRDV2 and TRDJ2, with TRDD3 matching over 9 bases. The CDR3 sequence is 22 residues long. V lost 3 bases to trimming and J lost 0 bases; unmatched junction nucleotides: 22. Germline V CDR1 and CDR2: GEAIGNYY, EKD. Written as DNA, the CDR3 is TGTGCCTGTGACCCCGTACGTGGGGATACGCGTCAGAATCAGGCTTTGACAGCACAACTCTTCTTT. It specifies CACDPVRGDTRQNQALTAQLFF.

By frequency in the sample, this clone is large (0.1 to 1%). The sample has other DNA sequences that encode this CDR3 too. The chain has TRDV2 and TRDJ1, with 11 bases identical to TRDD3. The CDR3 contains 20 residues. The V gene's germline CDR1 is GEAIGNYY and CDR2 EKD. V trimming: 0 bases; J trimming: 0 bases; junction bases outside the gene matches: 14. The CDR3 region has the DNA TGTGCCTGTGACACCATTGGGGGATACGCTAAGACCACATACACCGATAAACTCATCTTT. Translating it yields CACDTIGGYAKTTYTDKLIF.